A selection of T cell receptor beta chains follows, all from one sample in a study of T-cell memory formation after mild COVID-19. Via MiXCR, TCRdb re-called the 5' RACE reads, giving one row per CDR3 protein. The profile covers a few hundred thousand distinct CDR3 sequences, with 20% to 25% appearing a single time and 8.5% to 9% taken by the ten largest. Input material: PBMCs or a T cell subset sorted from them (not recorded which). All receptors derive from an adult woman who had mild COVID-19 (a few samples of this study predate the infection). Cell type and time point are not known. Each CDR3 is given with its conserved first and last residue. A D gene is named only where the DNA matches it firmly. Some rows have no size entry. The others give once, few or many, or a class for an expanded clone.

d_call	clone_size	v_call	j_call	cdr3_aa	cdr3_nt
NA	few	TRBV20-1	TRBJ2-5	CSARYFKSGDREETQYF	TGCAGTGCTAGATATTTTAAGTCTGGGGACCGCGAAGAGACCCAGTACTTC
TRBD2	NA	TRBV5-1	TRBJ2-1	CASSSGQLAGGDEQFF	TGCGCCAGCAGCTCTGGGCAGCTAGCGGGGGGCGATGAGCAGTTCTTC
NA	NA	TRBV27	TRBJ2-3	CASSLSFFGQTTDTQYF	TGTGCCAGCAGTTTAAGTTTTTTCGGACAGACCACAGATACGCAGTATTTT
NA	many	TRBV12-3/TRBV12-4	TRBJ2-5	CASGGLRETQYF	TGTGCCAGCGGGGGGCTTCGGGAGACCCAGTACTTC
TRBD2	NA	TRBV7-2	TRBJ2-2	CASSLGTSGVNTGELFF	TGTGCCAGCAGCTTGGGGACTAGCGGGGTGAACACCGGGGAGCTGTTTTTT
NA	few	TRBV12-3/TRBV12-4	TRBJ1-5	CASSAGPGQPQHF	TGTGCCAGCAGTGCTGGCCCAGGGCAGCCCCAGCATTTT
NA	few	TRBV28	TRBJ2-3	CASGSGGTEDTQYF	TGTGCCAGCGGCTCCGGGGGAACAGAAGATACGCAGTATTTT
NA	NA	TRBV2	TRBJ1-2	CASSVWQAWDGYTF	TGTGCCAGCAGCGTCTGGCAGGCTTGGGATGGCTACACCTTC
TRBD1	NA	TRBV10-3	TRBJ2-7	CAIRGQAQSHEQYF	TGTGCCATCAGAGGACAGGCCCAGAGCCACGAGCAGTACTTC
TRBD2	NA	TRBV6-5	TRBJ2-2	CASSYSGGGKITGELFF	TGTGCCAGCAGTTACTCGGGGGGAGGGAAAATCACCGGGGAGCTGTTTTTT
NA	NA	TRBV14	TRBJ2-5	CASSRVLRLDNGGTQYF	TGTGCCAGCAGCCGGGTTCTGCGGCTAGACAACGGTGGGACCCAGTACTTC
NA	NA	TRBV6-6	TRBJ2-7	CASSSGEQYF	TGTGCCAGCAGTTCAGGCGAGCAGTACTTC
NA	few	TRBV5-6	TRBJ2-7	CASSLGAEDEQYF	TGTGCCAGCAGCTTGGGGGCCGAGGACGAGCAGTACTTC
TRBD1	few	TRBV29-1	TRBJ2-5	CSVVLTGNLAETQYF	TGCAGCGTCGTACTGACAGGGAATCTCGCAGAGACCCAGTACTTC
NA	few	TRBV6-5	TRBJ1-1	CASITMGRTEAFF	TGTGCCAGCATCACGATGGGGCGTACTGAAGCTTTCTTT
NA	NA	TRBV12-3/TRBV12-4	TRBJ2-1	CASRHRQGGYNEQFF	TGTGCCAGCAGACACAGACAGGGAGGGTACAATGAGCAGTTCTTC
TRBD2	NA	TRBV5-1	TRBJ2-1	CASSWGTSGRNNEQFF	TGCGCCAGCAGCTGGGGGACTAGCGGGAGAAACAATGAGCAGTTCTTC
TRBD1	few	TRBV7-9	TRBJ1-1	CASSLTGDTEAFF	TGTGCCAGCAGCTTAACAGGGGACACTGAAGCTTTCTTT
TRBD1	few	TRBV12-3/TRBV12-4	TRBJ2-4	CASSLAQGAVKNIQYF	TGTGCCAGCAGTTTAGCGCAGGGGGCTGTCAAAAACATTCAGTACTTC
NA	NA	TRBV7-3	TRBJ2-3	CASSHGGFTDTQYF	TGTGCCAGCAGCCACGGGGGATTCACAGATACGCAGTATTTT
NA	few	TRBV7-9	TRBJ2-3	CASSPDQRTWGTQYF	TGTGCCAGCAGCCCGGACCAGCGCACATGGGGTACGCAGTATTTT